The clone carrying this T cell receptor beta chain was counted many times. Its cognate antigen is unknown. This sample is drawn from a study of regulatory T cells in long-lasting Graves disease. Study-level results: Relative to new patients (around 1,000), persistent patients exhibited greater sharing of public clonotypes (over 2,500).

V lost 5 bases and J 6 bases, leaving 11 bases between the germline ends. Germline assignment: CDR1 LGHDT and CDR2 YNNKEL (reference sequence). The CDR3 sequence is 13 residues long. TCR beta libraries were built with iRepertoire HTBI primers and Arm-PCR of CDR3 regions. TCRdb processed the multiplex PCR reads anew with MiXCR; each CDR3 protein has one entry. The sample includes approximately 440,000 distinct CDR3 sequences, roughly 17% of them seen just once. Time point specified: newly diagnosed GD, antithyroid drugs for less than 3 months. Isolated PBMC RNA provided the starting material for the TCR library. The same sample was also studied in work on T cells in Graves' hyperthyroidism and ophthalmopathy. That study adds: In the first-round RT-PCR of the TCR CDR3, the HTBI primer set was used.

Sequencing used peripheral blood mononuclear cells (PBMCs), obtained at new diagnosis, from a patient treated with antithyroid drugs. The sequence was collected from a middle-aged man with Graves disease. The genes are TRBV3-1 and TRBJ1-5; maybe TRBD1 (5 bases). The CDR3 coding sequence is TGTGCCAGCAGCGGGGCGGGAGTTCAGCCCCAGCATTTT. Translated: CASSGAGVQPQHF.